The 21 T cell receptor beta chains in this list originate from one sample, sequenced in a study of blood T cells in healthy people across ages. Primers used in a second PCR of roughly 7 to 11 cycles were a sample-barcoded 5' primer and a J-beta primer mix. TCRdb redid the calling of the 5' RACE reads with MiXCR, one entry per CDR3 protein. This table holds approximately 960,000 distinct CDR3 sequences, almost 30% found once. This sample also appeared in a second study, on T cells of mothers and their children.

Sample: blood. The receptors come from a woman between 40 and 55 years old in good health.

Turning to this clonotype: Without the conserved terminal phenylalanine or tryptophan, this CDR3 likely stems from a read error. The chain links TRBV25-1 to TRBJ2-5; 10 bases are a match to TRBD1. Germline CDR1 is MGHDK and CDR2 is SYGVNS. J was trimmed by 2 bases and V by 6 bases; bases with no gene match: 9. The CDR3 has 16 residues. The CDR3 DNA sequence: TGTGCCAGCAGCGACCCGACAGGGGGCCTTCAAGAGACCCAGTACTCC. Its translation is CASSDPTGGLQETQYS.

About this clonotype itself: A clone one base away is much larger, so this may be a read error. V is TRBV12-3 or TRBV12-4 and J is TRBJ2-1, with 7 bases aligning to TRBD1. There are 13 residues in the CDR3. CDR3: CASRPGQYSEQFF. As DNA, the CDR3 is TGTGCCAGCAGGCCGGGACAGTACAGTGAGCAGTTCTTC.

The chain recombines TRBV5-1 with TRBJ2-5; the D is unclear. The V and J ends lost 4 bases and 11 bases respectively, with 27 bases between them. The CDR3 totals 16 residues. Germline V gene lookup returns CDR1 SGHRS and CDR2 YFSETQ. In DNA, the CDR3 is TGCGCCAGCAGCCACAGTGACGCGCCTCCGGCCAATGAGCAGTACTTC. Translation: CASSHSDAPPANEQYF.

This clonotype was observed many times. The V and J genes are TRBV9 and TRBJ1-2, with TRBD1 as a possible D gene (5 bases). The CDR3 extends over 17 amino acids. Trimming took off 0 bases at V and 4 bases at J, with 19 bases between the two ends. Germline V lookup: CDR1 SGDLS, CDR2 YYNGEE. The CDR3 DNA reads as TGTGCCAGCAGCGTAGCTAGGGGACGTCTGGACGGCTATGGCTACACCTTC. It specifies CASSVARGRLDGYGYTF.

In this sample, this clonotype turned up many times. The chain carries TRBV4-2 and TRBJ2-7, with 10 bases matching TRBD1. The V gene end was trimmed by 0 bases and the J gene end by 5 bases; junction bases not matched to a gene: 13. Germline-derived CDR1 and CDR2 are LGHNA and YNFKEQ. CDR3 size: 18 residues. The DNA of the CDR3 is TGTGCCAGCAGCCAAGACCAGACACCGGGACAGGGGAGAAACGAGCAGTACTTC. This gives the protein CASSQDQTPGQGRNEQYF.

This clonotype has more than one count but fewer than ten. V usage is TRBV7-9 and J usage is TRBJ2-4; D remains ambiguous. CDR3 length equals 13 residues. From germline, CDR1 is SEHNR and CDR2 FQNEAQ (reference sequence). Trimming left V 1 base short and J 4 bases short, with 5 bases between. Here the CDR3 DNA reads TGTGCCAGCAGCTTAGAAAGGAAAAACATTCAGTACTTC. Its protein is CASSLERKNIQYF. The variable domain in full, with the rest retrieved from reference TRBV7-9 and TRBJ2-4, is DTGVSQNPRHKITKRGQNVTFRCDPISEHNRLYWYRQTLGQGPEFLTYFQNEAQLEKSRLLSDRFSAERPKGSFSTLEIQRTEQGDSAMYLCASSLERKNIQYFGAGTRLSVL.

This clonotype was seen many times. V is TRBV25-1 and J is TRBJ2-1; tentatively, D is TRBD1 (5 bases). The CDR3 runs 13 residues. Trimming stripped 2 bases from V and 4 bases from J, with 6 bases between. Germline CDR1 MGHDK, CDR2 SYGVNS. The CDR3, as DNA: TGTGCCAGCAGTGAAGGGGCGTACAATGAGCAGTTCTTC. Its translation is CASSEGAYNEQFF.

This clonotype was observed a handful of times. V and J are TRBV5-6 and TRBJ2-5; 8 bases align to TRBD1. The DNA end is more similar to TRBJ2-7, so the J call may be wrong. The CDR3 is made up of 13 amino acids. CDR1 and CDR2 (germline): SGHDT, YYEEEE. Here the CDR3 reads CASSQGAGAEQYF. DNA for the CDR3: TGTGCCAGCAGCCAGGGGGCAGGGGCCGAGCAGTACTTC.

As for this clonotype: Being one base from a much bigger clone, this may be a read error. The J gene is TRBJ2-5, the V gene TRBV20-1; 10 positions agree with TRBD2. The length of the CDR3 is 19 residues. Looked up from germline, CDR1 is DFQATT and CDR2 is SNEGSKA (reference sequence). The CDR3 DNA reads TGCCGTGCTCCCTCTGAGCGGGGGGGCATGGTAGGGGGTCAAGAGACCCAGTACTTC. Encoded protein: CRAPSERGGMVGGQETQYF.

The chain uses TRBV19 and TRBJ2-5; D is undetermined. Trimming took 4 bases from V and 2 from J, leaving 14 bases between them. CDR1 and CDR2 from the germline V gene are LNHDA and SQIVND (reference sequence). The CDR3 has 15 amino acids. The CDR3 region is CASSRKRNPQETQYF. The CDR3 DNA follows: TGTGCCAGTAGTAGGAAACGGAATCCACAAGAGACCCAGTACTTC.

The J gene is TRBJ1-2, the V gene TRBV5-1; 10 nucleotides match TRBD1. This CDR3 comprises 17 residues. V shed 4 bases, J shed 2 bases, and the junction held 11 bases outside the gene matches. CDR1 is SGHRS, CDR2 YFSETQ, per germline. CDR3 loop: CASSLRPGQGPNYGYTF. The CDR3, as DNA: TGCGCCAGCAGCCTCCGACCGGGACAGGGGCCAAACTATGGCTACACCTTC.

The gene calls are TRBV19 and TRBJ1-2, with D hard to call. This CDR3 is 13 amino acids long. Germline CDR1 is LNHDA and CDR2 is SQIVND (reference sequence). V was shortened by 0 bases and J by 5 bases, with 7 bases between the two germline ends. In nucleotides, the CDR3 is TGTGCCAGTAGTATAGACGGAGCTTATGGCTACACCTTC. It codes for CASSIDGAYGYTF.

The CDR3 DNA follows: TGTGCCAGCAGCCTACCAGGGGCCCGAAGTGCTGAAGCTTTCTTT. This gives the protein CASSLPGARSAEAFF. The chain employs TRBV28 and TRBJ1-1; tentative D call: TRBD1 (6 bases). Germline lookup yields CDR1 MDHEN and CDR2 SYDVKM. This CDR3 region has 15 residues. V shed 6 bases and J shed 6 bases, with 20 bases lying between them.

The chain recombines TRBV7-2 with TRBJ2-5; D gene uncertain. The better agreement between TRBJ2-1 and the DNA end casts doubt on the J call. The germline V gene has CDR1 SGHTA and CDR2 FQGNSA. The CDR3 contains 15 residues. CDR3 loop: CASSLAQAYQETQFF. CDR3 sequence (DNA): TGTGCCAGCAGCTTAGCGCAGGCGTACCAAGAGACCCAGTTCTTC.

CDR3 in amino acids: CASSSQTGLGAEAFF. DNA of the CDR3: TGCGCCAGCAGCTCGCAGACAGGGTTGGGCGCTGAAGCTTTCTTT. The chain combines TRBV5-1 with TRBJ1-1; 7 positions agree with TRBD1. V dropped 3 bases and J dropped 6; count of bases not matched to a gene: 11. This CDR3 contains 15 residues. Germline V gene lookup returns CDR1 SGHRS and CDR2 YFSETQ.

This clonotype came up many times. J is TRBJ2-7 and V is TRBV7-9; D might be TRBD1 or TRBD2, each matching 5 bases. V lost 1 base and J lost 0, with 22 bases in between. Germline assignment: CDR1 SEHNR and CDR2 FQNEAQ (reference sequence). The CDR3 has 19 residues. CDR3 nucleotide sequence: TGTGCCAGCAGCTTAGGGGCCCCGTTGGGGGTGTGGAGCTCCTACGAGCAGTACTTC. Protein product: CASSLGAPLGVWSSYEQYF.

The gene calls are TRBV28 and TRBJ1-3, with D hard to call. The CDR3 sequence is 14 residues long. The V end was cut by 8 bases, the J end by 3 bases, with 14 bases between. Germline loops: CDR1 MDHEN, CDR2 SYDVKM. The DNA for the CDR3 is TGTGCCAGCCAACTCGGGGAAGGTGGAAACACCATATATTTT. The encoded protein is CASQLGEGGNTIYF. Full variable domain (outside the CDR3, taken from reference TRBV28 and TRBJ1-3): DVKVTQSSRYLVKRTGEKVFLECVQDMDHENMFWYRQDPGLGLRLIYFSYDVKMKEKGDIPEGYSVSREKKERFSLILESASTNQTSMYLCASQLGEGGNTIYFGEGSWLTVV.

Ten or more counts support this clonotype. The rearrangement uses TRBV20-1 and TRBJ1-2; 7 nucleotides match TRBD1. Germline loops: CDR1 DFQATT, CDR2 SNEGSKA (reference sequence). Trimming cost V 4 bases and J 7 bases; bases outside gene matches: 6. The CDR3 length is 12 residues. The CDR3 nucleotides read TGCAGTGCTACGGGACAGAAAAGTGGCTACACCTTC. It encodes CSATGQKSGYTF.

This clonotype was detected only a few times. This rearrangement joins TRBV7-2 to TRBJ2-5; the match to TRBD2 covers 8 bases. This CDR3 is 16 amino acids long. The V gene's germline CDR1 is SGHTA and CDR2 FQGNSA. V dropped 0 bases and J dropped 2; count of bases not matched to a gene: 5. The DNA of the CDR3 is TGTGCCAGCAGCTTAGCTGGCGGGGGGATTCAAGAGACCCAGTACTTC. This codes for CASSLAGGGIQETQYF.

Comment on this clonotype: This may come from a read error, since a much larger clone is one base off. The rearrangement joins TRBV18 to TRBJ2-5; 7 nucleotides match TRBD1. The J call may be in error: the DNA end matches TRBJ2-7 better. The CDR3 length is 15 residues. Germline loops: CDR1 KGHSH, CDR2 LQKENI. CDR3 bases: TGTGCCAGCTCACCAAAAGGGGGCATATCCTACGAGCAGTACTTC. Encoded protein: CASSPKGGISYEQYF.

The rearrangement uses TRBV4-1 and TRBJ2-1; D remains ambiguous. Trimming took 2 bases from V and 7 from J, leaving 15 bases between them. Germline loops: CDR1 MGHRA, CDR2 YSYEKL. CDR3 length equals 15 residues. The CDR3 DNA reads as TGCGCCAGCAGCCAAAGGGTTTTGGCGCAGAATGAGCAGTTCTTC. It codes for CASSQRVLAQNEQFF.